Shown below are 18 T cell receptor beta chains from a single sample sequenced in a study of T cell repertoires in cytomegalovirus infection. The antigens of these receptors remain unknown. TCRdb redid the calling of the reads with MiXCR, one entry per CDR3 protein. The table lists roughly 800,000 distinct CDR3 sequences, roughly 29% of them singletons, with less than 15% in the top ten. The specimen was cultured CD8+ T cells from PBMCs, collected from culture after CMV antigen stimulation. The receptors shown here come from a human donor in good health (CMV status not recorded). Some clones in this sample may be carry-over from other donors' samples.

This clonotype was seen more than once but under ten times. Compared with germline, one end of the junction differs, possibly owing to a read error. V is TRBV7-9 and J is TRBJ2-5; no firm D call. CDR1 SEHNR and CDR2 FQNEAQ come from the germline V gene (reference sequence). This CDR3 is 14 amino acids long. For the CDR3, the DNA is TGTGCCAGCAGCTGGGCCCGGTATCAAGGGACCCAGTACTTC. Translation: CASSWARYQGTQYF.

This clonotype was observed a handful of times. CDR3 region: CASTGRRDISEQYF. As DNA, the CDR3 is TGTGCCAGCACCGGTAGAAGGGACATTTCCGAGCAGTACTTC. The V and J genes are TRBV27 and TRBJ2-7; perhaps TRBD1 as D (6 bases). The ends were cut back, 7 bases at V and 6 bases at J, with 19 bases in the middle. From germline, CDR1 is MNHEY and CDR2 SMNVEV (reference sequence). This CDR3 has 14 amino acids.

V gene TRBV29-1 combines with J gene TRBJ1-1; a possible D gene is TRBD1 (6 bases). The CDR3 extends over 13 amino acids. Per germline, CDR1 SQVTM and CDR2 ANQGSEA. Trimming stripped 6 bases from V and 3 bases from J, with 14 bases between. The CDR3 sequence is CSVPRGGDTEAFF. The CDR3 DNA reads TGCAGCGTCCCCAGGGGTGGAGACACTGAAGCTTTCTTT.

This clonotype was detected many times. The V call is TRBV11-2, the J call TRBJ2-2; possible D gene TRBD2, 5 bases. The CDR3 totals 16 residues. The V and J ends lost 5 bases and 6 bases respectively, with 19 bases between them. Germline-derived CDR1 and CDR2 are SGHAT and FQNNGV. The CDR3: CASSPEPERTAGELFF. In DNA form, the CDR3 reads TGTGCCAGCAGCCCTGAGCCCGAGAGGACTGCCGGGGAGCTGTTTTTT.

The chain has TRBV4-3 and TRBJ1-2; D is unresolved. Germline loops: CDR1 LGHNA, CDR2 YSLEER. With 0 bases removed from V and 8 bases from J, the gap between germline ends came to 13 bases. This CDR3 region has 14 residues. CDR3 DNA sequence: TGCGCCAGCAGCCAAGATATAACGGTCTCCGGCTACACCTTC. Its protein product is CASSQDITVSGYTF.

The sample holds many counts of this clonotype. The germline gene is not matched at one end of the junction; a read error may be the cause. The rearrangement links TRBV7-7 to TRBJ1-4; TRBD1 matches at 7 bases. The CDR3 is 18 residues long. Germline CDR1 and CDR2: SSHAT and FNYEAQ (reference sequence). The CDR3 sequence is CASSLDRTGRTTNEKLFF. The DNA of the CDR3 is TGTGCTAGCAGCTTAGACCGGACAGGCCGAACAACTAATGAAAAACTGTTTTTT.

The gene calls are TRBV25-1 and TRBJ1-3; possible D gene TRBD1, 6 bases. Germline V lookup: CDR1 MGHDK, CDR2 SYGVNS. The CDR3 is made up of 15 amino acids. The germline V and J ends were trimmed by 4 bases and 4 bases, with 14 bases remaining between them. In DNA, the CDR3 is TGTGCCAGCAGTGCCTCCCAGGGGCTCGGAAACACCATATATTTT. Translated, it gives CASSASQGLGNTIYF. The variable domain in full, completed from reference TRBV25-1 and TRBJ1-3, reads EADIYQTPRYLVIGTGKKITLECSQTMGHDKMYWYQQDPGMELHLIHYSYGVNSTEKGDLSSESTVSRIRTEHFPLTLESARPSHTSQYLCASSASQGLGNTIYFGEGSWLTVV.

The chain couples TRBV14 to TRBJ2-1, with TRBD2 as a possible D gene (6 bases). Per the germline V gene, CDR1 is SGHDN and CDR2 is FVKESK. The CDR3 length is 17 residues. Between the trimmed V and J ends, which lost 5 bases and 7 bases, there was a span of 24 bases. CDR3: CASSFFRAGRSTNEQFF. The CDR3 bases are TGTGCCAGCAGCTTTTTTCGGGCAGGGAGGAGTACGAATGAGCAGTTCTTC.

The chain is built from TRBV13 and TRBJ2-1; D assignment may be TRBD1 or TRBD2 (5 bases each). Trimming removed 3 bases from V and 7 bases from J, with 13 bases in between. Germline values: CDR1 PRHDT, CDR2 FYEKMQ (reference sequence). The CDR3 length is 14 residues. The CDR3 bases are TGTGCCAGCAGCTTCCGGGACCTAGCAAATGAGCAGTTCTTC. It is translated as CASSFRDLANEQFF.

This clonotype was counted a few times. The chain joins TRBV7-6 to TRBJ2-3, with 9 positions matching TRBD2. The CDR3 extends over 16 amino acids. With V trimmed by 1 base and J by 1 base, 3 bases remained unmatched. The V gene's germline CDR1 is SGHVS and CDR2 FNYEAQ. The CDR3 nucleotides are TGTGCCAGCAGCTTAGACCCTAGCGGGGGCACAGATACGCAGTATTTT. Translating gives CASSLDPSGGTDTQYF.

J is TRBJ1-2 and V is TRBV9; no reliable D call. Germline-derived CDR1 and CDR2 are SGDLS and YYNGEE. V lost 1 base and J 6 bases, leaving 10 bases between the germline ends. The CDR3 has 13 residues. Written as DNA, the CDR3 is TGTGCCAGCAGCGTATTGGCTAAGGATGGCTACACCTTC. This codes for CASSVLAKDGYTF.

The rearrangement uses TRBV5-6 and TRBJ2-1; D not resolved. There are 15 residues in the CDR3. V was pared by 1 base and J by 2 bases, with 10 bases between. Germline lookup yields CDR1 SGHDT and CDR2 YYEEEE. The CDR3 sequence is CASSLKTMAYNEQFF. For the CDR3, the DNA is TGTGCCAGCAGCTTGAAGACCATGGCCTACAATGAGCAGTTCTTC.

This chain links TRBV4-2 with TRBJ2-2; 7 nucleotides match TRBD1. Losses at the gene ends were 4 bases for V and 6 bases for J; bases not matched to a gene: 11. The CDR3 has 16 amino acids. Germline V gene lookup returns CDR1 LGHNA and CDR2 YNFKEQ. CDR3 DNA sequence: TGTGCCAGCAGCCTCCGAGGGGGCAATAGACCCGGGGAGCTGTTTTTT. The encoded protein is CASSLRGGNRPGELFF.

This clonotype was seen at least ten times. The chain carries TRBV4-1 and TRBJ2-1; possibly TRBD1 for D (5 bases). The ends were cut back, 1 base at V and 1 base at J, with 8 bases in the middle. This CDR3 is 15 amino acids long. The germline V gene has CDR1 MGHRA and CDR2 YSYEKL. DNA for the CDR3: TGCGCCAGCAGCCAAGTCCAGGGATCCTACAATGAGCAGTTCTTC. This encodes CASSQVQGSYNEQFF.

V is TRBV7-9 and J is TRBJ2-2; 10 nucleotides line up with TRBD1. The germline V gene has CDR1 SEHNR and CDR2 FQNEAQ (reference sequence). V lost 5 bases to trimming and J lost 7 bases; unmatched junction nucleotides: 10. The CDR3 covers 16 residues. CDR3 protein: CASSDSGTGVIGELFF. In DNA form, the CDR3 reads TGTGCCAGCAGCGATTCCGGGACAGGGGTTATCGGGGAGCTGTTTTTT. The full variable domain, with the rest looked up from reference TRBV7-9 and TRBJ2-2, is DTGVSQNPRHKITKRGQNVTFRCDPISEHNRLYWYRQTLGQGPEFLTYFQNEAQLEKSRLLSDRFSAERPKGSFSTLEIQRTEQGDSAMYLCASSDSGTGVIGELFFGEGSRLTVL.

This sequence joins TRBV29-1 and TRBJ1-5; no firm D call. Trimming cost V 4 bases and J 7 bases, with 23 bases left between them. CDR3 length: 16 amino acids. The V gene's germline CDR1 is SQVTM and CDR2 ANQGSEA. CDR3 coding DNA: TGCAGCGTTGTTTTCGTCCGTTTCGGAGGGAACCAGCCCCAGCATTTT. Translating gives CSVVFVRFGGNQPQHF.

The chain couples TRBV4-1 to TRBJ2-1; D is unclear. V was cut by 5 bases and J by 4 bases, with 12 bases left in between. The CDR3 runs to 14 residues. Looked up from germline, CDR1 is MGHRA and CDR2 is YSYEKL. The DNA of the CDR3 is TGCGCCAGCAGCGCCCCGGACGAGTACAATGAGCAGTTCTTC. It is translated as CASSAPDEYNEQFF.

This clonotype appeared a single time. The chain uses TRBV5-6 and TRBJ2-5; tentatively, D is TRBD2 (5 bases). The CDR3 runs 14 residues. The germline V gene has CDR1 SGHDT and CDR2 YYEEEE. The ends were cut back, 7 bases at V and 2 bases at J, with 15 bases in the middle. CDR3 sequence: CASYPGSAQETQYF. CDR3 nucleotides: TGTGCCAGCTACCCGGGATCTGCGCAAGAGACCCAGTACTTC. The whole variable domain, remainder taken from reference TRBV5-6 and TRBJ2-5, is DAGVTQSPTHLIKTRGQQVTLRCSPKSGHDTVSWYQQALGQGPQFIFQYYEEEERQRGNFPDRFSGHQFPNYSSELNVNALLLGDSALYLCASYPGSAQETQYFGPGTRLLVL.